These 8 T cell receptor beta chains came from one sample sequenced in a study of cytomegalovirus exposure and HLA in healthy donors. The PCR employed 60 Vbeta primers together with 13 Jbeta primers. Repertoires were generated with immunoSEQ multiplex PCR, while TCRdb's copy carries only in-frame clones and drops some. Here the sample spans hundreds of thousands of clones, about 90% being singletons. Sequencing was performed on PBMCs. The receptors come from a woman younger than 30 in good health and CMV-seronegative.

The chain joins TRBV6-1 to TRBJ2-7; D perhaps matches TRBD2 (6 bases). CDR3 length equals 13 residues. Trimming shortened V by 8 bases and J by 0 bases, and 11 bases separated the two germline ends. The germline gives CDR1 MNHNS, CDR2 SASEGT. CDR3 in amino acids: CASYPGGSYEQYF. DNA of the CDR3: TGTGCCAGCTATCCCGGGGGCTCCTACGAGCAGTACTTC.

The genes are TRBV4-1 and TRBJ2-7; 8 positions match TRBD2. The J call may be in error: the DNA end matches TRBJ2-5 better. This CDR3 region has 16 residues. Germline CDR1 reads MGHRA; CDR2 reads YSYEKL. The CDR3 sequence is CASSQVPVAGRETQYF. CDR3 bases: TGCGCCAGCAGCCAAGTTCCAGTAGCGGGGCGGGAGACCCAGTACTTC.

This chain joins TRBV4-1 and TRBJ2-1, with D tentatively TRBD2 (7 bases). V lost 0 bases and J 3 bases, leaving 12 bases between the germline ends. Germline CDR1 is MGHRA and CDR2 is YSYEKL. The CDR3 sequence is 16 residues long. CDR3 sequence: CASSQEGGDLYNEQFF. The CDR3 nucleotides are TGCGCCAGCAGCCAAGAAGGGGGGGACCTCTACAATGAGCAGTTCTTC.

The V call is TRBV6-1, the J call TRBJ1-4; 9 nucleotides line up with TRBD1. The CDR3 runs 20 residues. V was pared by 4 bases and J by 1 base, with 16 bases of the junction left unmatched. The germline V gene has CDR1 MNHNS and CDR2 SASEGT. CDR3 nucleotide sequence: TGTGCCAGCAGTGCAAGGACAGCCGGGACAGGGTGGGGAACTAATGAAAAACTGTTTTTT. The encoded protein is CASSARTAGTGWGTNEKLFF.

The V call is TRBV7-3, the J call TRBJ2-2, with TRBD2 matching 7 bases. CDR3 size: 19 residues. J lost 0 bases, V lost 4 bases, and 14 bases had no gene match. Germline CDR1 and CDR2: SGHTA and FQGTGA. CDR3 DNA sequence: TGTGCCAGCAGCTCCGGGGGGAGGGGCAGGCCTGCGAACACCGGGGAGCTGTTTTTT. It encodes CASSSGGRGRPANTGELFF.

This sequence joins TRBV5-4 and TRBJ2-1; D remains unclear. There are 15 residues in the CDR3. Germline V gene sequence: CDR1 SGHNT, CDR2 YYREEE (reference sequence). The V and J ends lost 2 bases and 3 bases respectively, with 12 bases between them. This CDR3 reads CASSLLPTDYNEQFF. Here the CDR3 DNA reads TGTGCCAGCAGCTTACTCCCTACCGACTACAATGAGCAGTTCTTC. The entire variable domain, with the rest obtained from reference TRBV5-4 and TRBJ2-1, is as follows: ETGVTQSPTHLIKTRGQQVTLRCSSQSGHNTVSWYQQALGQGPQFIFQYYREEENGRGNFPPRFSGLQFPNYSSELNVNALELDDSALYLCASSLLPTDYNEQFFGPGTRLTVL.

The genes are TRBV29-1 and TRBJ2-3; D is possibly TRBD1 (6 bases). Germline V gives CDR1 SQVTM, CDR2 ANQGSEA. CDR3 length: 16 amino acids. V was pared by 1 base and J by 4 bases, with 18 bases between. For the CDR3, the DNA is TGCAGCGTTGAAGTAGGGGCAGGGGATATTCCAGATACGCAGTATTTT. Translation gives CSVEVGAGDIPDTQYF.

The chain is built from TRBV6-5 and TRBJ1-2; unclear D gene. With 0 bases removed from V and 2 bases from J, the gap between germline ends came to 10 bases. CDR1 and CDR2 from the germline V gene are MNHEY and SVGAGI. This CDR3 is built from 15 residues. The CDR3 spells CASSYSDDFNYGYTF. DNA for the CDR3: TGTGCCAGCAGTTACTCAGACGACTTCAACTATGGCTACACCTTC.